Shown below are 22 T cell receptor beta chains from a single sample sequenced in a study of blood T cell repertoires in COVID-19 (dated by TCRdb to between 2020 and 2021). The library was obtained by the immunoSEQ multiplex PCR assay. TCRdb mirrors the immuneACCESS table, restricted to in-frame sequences. Some clones are absent from its copies; in checked studies, under half trace to an unresolved V gene, and the reason for the others is unknown. This sample holds under 140,000 clones; about 80% were observed only once. Clones ranked in the top ten supply less than 4% of the sample. Material: peripheral blood. Source of these receptors: a woman aged 80 or over with acute or convalescent COVID-19.

J is TRBJ1-3 and V is TRBV18; no reliable D call. The V gene lost 2 bases and the J gene lost 0 bases, with 14 bases spanning the gap. The CDR3 is 17 residues long. Germline V gene lookup returns CDR1 KGHSH and CDR2 LQKENI. CDR3 protein: CASSPLDTAFSGNTIYF. The DNA for the CDR3 is TGTGCCAGCTCACCATTAGACACCGCCTTCTCTGGAAACACCATATATTTT.

This clone has just one count. This chain connects TRBV19 to TRBJ2-2; maybe TRBD1 (6 bases). This CDR3 region has 14 residues. V was cut by 8 bases and J by 0 bases, with 10 bases left in between. Germline CDR1 is LNHDA and CDR2 is SQIVND (reference sequence). The DNA of the CDR3 is TGTGCCAGTGGACAGCCTCCGAACACCGGGGAGCTGTTTTTT. Its protein is CASGQPPNTGELFF. The variable domain in full, with the rest retrieved from reference TRBV19 and TRBJ2-2, is DGGITQSPKYLFRKEGQNVTLSCEQNLNHDAMYWYRQDPGQGLRLIYYSQIVNDFQKGDIAEGYSVSREKKESFPLTVTSAQKNPTAFYLCASGQPPNTGELFFGEGSRLTVL.

This chain uses TRBV19 with TRBJ1-2; 9 bases are a match to TRBD1. This CDR3 contains 13 residues. With V trimmed by 4 bases and J by 3 bases, 0 bases remained unmatched. Germline values: CDR1 LNHDA, CDR2 SQIVND (reference sequence). The CDR3 reads CASSRQGDYGYTF. The DNA of the CDR3 is TGTGCCAGTAGTAGACAGGGGGACTATGGCTACACCTTC.

The chain links TRBV29-1 to TRBJ2-5, with a possible D match to TRBD2 (5 bases). The V gene lost 6 bases and the J gene lost 5 bases, with 10 bases spanning the gap. Germline V gives CDR1 SQVTM, CDR2 ANQGSEA. The CDR3 spans 11 residues. This chain's CDR3 is CSVREWETQYF. In DNA form, the CDR3 reads TGCAGCGTGAGGGAGTGGGAGACCCAGTACTTC.

The chain employs TRBV6-6 and TRBJ1-1; possibly TRBD1 for D (6 bases). The germline CDR1 and CDR2 sequences are MNHNY and SVGAGI (reference sequence). V was shortened by 6 bases and J by 0 bases, with 17 bases between the two germline ends. The CDR3 contains 16 residues. The CDR3: CASSRSGQSLNTEAFF. The DNA of the CDR3 is TGTGCCAGCAGCCGATCCGGACAGTCGTTGAACACTGAAGCTTTCTTT.

This chain connects TRBV3-1 (or the pseudogene TRBV3-2) to TRBJ1-2; D may be TRBD1 (6 bases). Per the germline V gene, CDR1 is LGHDT and CDR2 is YNNKEL (reference sequence). Between the trimmed V and J ends, which lost 4 bases and 7 bases, there was a span of 16 bases. This CDR3 has 14 amino acids. In nucleotides, the CDR3 is TGTGCCAGCAGCCGAGGAGGGGGGGGTGGTGGCTACACCTTC. It encodes CASSRGGGGGGYTF.

V is TRBV19 and J is TRBJ2-1; 11 nucleotides agree with TRBD2. The ends lost 2 bases at V and 6 bases at J; junction bases unmatched: 3. Germline V lookup: CDR1 LNHDA, CDR2 SQIVND (reference sequence). The CDR3 is 15 amino acids. This CDR3 reads CASSILAGGGNEQFF. For the CDR3, the DNA is TGTGCCAGTAGTATACTAGCGGGAGGAGGCAATGAGCAGTTCTTC.

The chain couples TRBV6-5 to TRBJ1-2, with D perhaps matching TRBD1 (5 bases). V gave up 3 bases and J gave up 8 bases, with 13 bases separating them. This CDR3 spans 13 amino acids. The germline gives CDR1 MNHEY, CDR2 SVGAGI. The CDR3 sequence: CASSYPAGSGYTF. DNA of the CDR3: TGTGCCAGCAGTTATCCAGCAGGGTCCGGCTACACCTTC.

The V and J genes are TRBV21-1 and TRBJ1-1; the table's TRBD1 call for D was not verified on the DNA. TRBV21-1 is flagged as a pseudogene. The CDR3 totals 13 residues. CDR3 coding DNA: TGTGCTGGAAAAGGACAGGGGAACACTGAAGCTTTCTTT. It encodes CAGKGQGNTEAFF.

V is TRBV29-1 and J is TRBJ2-1, with 7 bases fitting TRBD2. The CDR3 sequence is 13 residues long. The V gene's germline CDR1 is SQVTM and CDR2 ANQGSEA. The junction had 5 bases not matched to a gene; V was cut back by 5 bases and J by 4 bases. The CDR3 protein is CSVLASGYNEQFF. CDR3 sequence (DNA): TGCAGCGTTCTGGCTAGCGGATACAATGAGCAGTTCTTC.

This rearrangement joins TRBV19 to TRBJ2-7, with D possibly being TRBD2 (6 bases). The CDR3 runs 15 residues. The V and J ends lost 4 bases and 2 bases respectively, with 15 bases between them. The V gene's germline CDR1 is LNHDA and CDR2 SQIVND (reference sequence). The CDR3: CASSTPGTLPYEQYF. DNA of the CDR3: TGTGCCAGTAGTACGCCCGGGACTCTCCCCTACGAGCAGTACTTC.

The V call is TRBV19, the J call TRBJ1-6; 7 bases match TRBD1. Germline CDR1 reads LNHDA; CDR2 reads SQIVND (reference sequence). CDR3 length equals 13 residues. V lost 7 bases to trimming and J lost 8 bases; unmatched junction nucleotides: 5. In DNA, the CDR3 is TGTGCCAGTACGGGACAGAATCATTCACCCCTCCACTTT. Its translation: CASTGQNHSPLHF.

The chain joins TRBV10-3 to TRBJ2-1, with 7 bases matching TRBD2. The germline CDR1 and CDR2 sequences are ENHRY and SYGVKD. This CDR3 comprises 16 residues. V shed 1 base and J 0 bases; nucleotides not matched to a gene: 3. The CDR3 DNA sequence: TGTGCCATCAGTGAGTGGCGGGGGAGCTCCTACAATGAGCAGTTCTTC. It specifies CAISEWRGSSYNEQFF.

This clone was counted only a few times. The J gene is TRBJ2-2, the V gene TRBV6-5, with 7 bases lining up with TRBD1. This CDR3 region has 14 residues. The J segment lost 6 bases and the V segment lost 0 bases, leaving 1 base of the junction unmatched. The germline V gene has CDR1 MNHEY and CDR2 SVGAGI. In nucleotides, the CDR3 is TGTGCCAGCAGTTACTCCCAGGGGGCCGGGGAGCTGTTTTTT. Amino acids: CASSYSQGAGELFF.

This clone was found a few times. The rearrangement uses TRBV7-9 and TRBJ1-2; no clear D gene. The CDR3 spans 13 residues. The germline gives CDR1 SEHNR, CDR2 FQNEAQ (reference sequence). V was trimmed by 4 bases and J by 4 bases, leaving 10 bases between them. The CDR3, as DNA: TGTGCCAGCAGCTCCACTATCACCTATGGCTACACCTTC. It encodes CASSSTITYGYTF.

The rearrangement links TRBV27 to TRBJ1-6; D is ambiguous. V was clipped by 5 bases and J by 14 bases, with 25 bases between them. Germline loops: CDR1 MNHEY, CDR2 SMNVEV (reference sequence). The CDR3 is made up of 16 amino acids. CDR3 sequence reads: CASSPSRASIGGTLHF. The CDR3 DNA reads as TGTGCCAGCAGTCCCTCGAGAGCGTCGATCGGAGGAACCCTCCACTTT.

This chain uses TRBV6-1 with TRBJ1-5; TRBD1 agrees at 8 bases. Germline V gene data show CDR1 as MNHNS and CDR2 as SASEGT. V shed 2 bases, J shed 0 bases, and the junction held 6 bases outside the gene matches. The CDR3 is 17 residues long. For the CDR3, the DNA is TGTGCCAGCAGTGAACTCAGGGGGCCCCTTAGCAATCAGCCCCAGCATTTT. The encoded protein is CASSELRGPLSNQPQHF.

This rearrangement joins TRBV5-1 to TRBJ1-4; D is ambiguous. The length of the CDR3 is 13 residues. The V and J ends lost 4 bases and 6 bases respectively, with 10 bases between them. The germline V gene has CDR1 SGHRS and CDR2 YFSETQ. In DNA, the CDR3 is TGCGCCAGCAGCAGAGGACTTGATGAAAAACTGTTTTTT. Protein: CASSRGLDEKLFF.

This chain links TRBV19 with TRBJ1-2, with 9 bases lining up with TRBD1. Trimming took 4 bases from V and 2 from J; bases not matched to a gene: 5. The germline gives CDR1 LNHDA, CDR2 SQIVND (reference sequence). CDR3 length equals 15 residues. CDR3 loop: CASSNPGTGNYGYTF. For the CDR3, the DNA is TGTGCCAGTAGTAATCCCGGGACAGGGAACTATGGCTACACCTTC. The entire variable domain, with the rest obtained from reference TRBV19 and TRBJ1-2, is as follows: DGGITQSPKYLFRKEGQNVTLSCEQNLNHDAMYWYRQDPGQGLRLIYYSQIVNDFQKGDIAEGYSVSREKKESFPLTVTSAQKNPTAFYLCASSNPGTGNYGYTFGSGTRLTVV.

The CDR3 coding sequence is TGTGCCAGCAGCCTGACAGATGGCTATAATTCACCCCTCCACTTT. Translation gives CASSLTDGYNSPLHF. The chain is built from TRBV27 and TRBJ1-6; D possibly corresponds to TRBD1 (5 bases). The CDR3 length is 15 residues. The V end was cut by 6 bases, the J end by 3 bases, with 12 bases between. Germline V gene sequence: CDR1 MNHEY, CDR2 SMNVEV (reference sequence).

This clone was observed a single time. V usage is TRBV7-7 and J usage is TRBJ2-5; D remains ambiguous. With 2 bases removed from V and 1 base from J, the gap between germline ends came to 8 bases. Germline lookup yields CDR1 SSHAT and CDR2 FNYEAQ (reference sequence). The CDR3 contains 14 residues. CDR3 DNA sequence: TGTGCCAGCAGCTTAAGAGGTATCCAAGAGACCCAGTACTTC. The encoded protein is CASSLRGIQETQYF.

The chain carries TRBV5-4 and TRBJ2-4; 11 nucleotides line up with TRBD2. Unmatched junction bases numbered 6, after V lost 0 bases and J lost 1 base. The CDR3 has 18 amino acids. Germline-derived CDR1 and CDR2 are SGHNT and YYREEE (reference sequence). CDR3 nucleotide sequence: TGTGCCAGCAGCTTGGGGGGTAGCGGGAGGGCCGCCAAAAACATTCAGTACTTC. It codes for CASSLGGSGRAAKNIQYF.